This section outlines one TCR beta chain sequence together with its context. The antigen this receptor binds is unknown. The sample holds no much larger clone one base away, and base qualities are not on file. This specimen comes from a study of early stage breast cancer tumors (dated by TCRdb to about 2017). Regarding the research as a whole: Of the approximately 15 invasive breast tumors, about a dozen were found to be estrogen receptor-positive, progesterone receptor-positive and HER2-negative. Of the approximately twelve ER+/PR+/HER2- tumors, eight were classified as invasive ductal carcinomas and four as invasive lobular carcinomas. The average read coverage per sample was approximately 10-fold. Across all samples, over 2,000,000 templates representing roughly 1,100,000 unique clonotypes were detected. Overall study outcomes, separate from this receptor: Enriched TCRB sequences shared across patients were mostly commonly generated sequences, unlikely to play an important role in the tumor microenvironment. Roughly 2.5-fold higher T cell density and higher clonality were observed in tumors than in adjacent normal breast tissue. Chain pairing and functional markers such as CD4, CD8 and FOXP3 were missed by bulk genomic DNA sequencing of unsorted cells. Analysis by tumor subtype was prevented by the small cohort size. Greater similarity was observed between blood and normal breast repertoires than between blood and tumor repertoires, and tumor was distinguished from normal in about 85% of the 16 patients when each tissue was compared with blood.

About 19-50 mg of tumor tissue was diced and typically yielded more than 2.5 ug of DNA. The study profiled bulk TCR beta-chain repertoires in matched peripheral blood, tumor and adjacent normal breast tissue taken from some 17 patients with early-stage breast cancer. Once resection was done, tumor tissue identified by eye was cut out and put into prechilled RNAlater. A TissueLyser II was used to homogenize diced tumor tissue (about 19-50 mg) in RLTplus buffer containing beta-mercaptoethanol and antifoaming agent. Genomic DNA was extracted with the Qiagen AllPrep DNA/RNA Mini kit. Each sample was amplified in two independent genomic DNA replicates, using about 0.47 ug for blood and 1.5 ug for tumor or normal breast. Following the manufacturer's instructions, the ImmunoSeq Intro kit was used to carry out TCRB sequencing on genomic DNA. For absolute quantification, the roughly 34-cycle multiplex PCR included proprietary primers along with spike-in control sequences. Single-end 150-bp reads were used to sequence an 87-bp fragment spanning the CDR3 and the flanking V and J genes. Seven samples, each with two replicates, were multiplexed per lane of an Illumina MiSeq using version 3.0 chemistry. For the original study's pipeline: Raw data were processed with the vendor's proprietary pipeline, and both replicates were merged into a single result per sample. Clonotypes were defined as productive rearrangements sharing the V-gene family, CDR3 amino acid sequence and J-gene segment. Clonality was calculated as 1 minus the normalized Shannon entropy (Pielou evenness) of TCRB abundances. To estimate T cell density, the total number of templates was divided by the number of input cells, which was inferred from the amount of DNA input. Recon with default parameters was used to estimate total repertoire diversity and clonality. A clonotype counted as tumor-enriched if its abundance in tumor exceeded 0.1% and was at least 32-fold higher than its abundance in normal breast. TCRdb's version of the immuneACCESS table is confined to in-frame rearrangements and falls short of the full clone set. An unresolved V gene accounts for under half of the shortfall where checked; the remainder is of unknown origin. V and J calls and clone size follow that table, whereas D and trimming were derived from the DNA. The sample table holds 25,000 to 35,000 clones, of which roughly 55% were seen once. Together, the top ten hold more than 8% of the sample.

The CDR3 spans 13 residues, from the cysteine through the phenylalanine. The only DNA kept is the CDR3, 39 bases in frame from the first base. The germline V gene yields SGHRS for CDR1 and YFSETQ for CDR2. Trimming removed 4 bases from V and 5 bases from J, leaving 10 bases between the germline ends. The rearranged chain carries TRBV5-1 and TRBJ1-5; the D gene is possibly TRBD1, with 6 bases matching. The receptor was derived from a person aged 50-59 years with breast cancer. Source material: breast tumor tissue. The CDR3: CASSPDRYQPQHF. The DNA sequence is TGCGCCAGCAGCCCGGACAGATATCAGCCCCAGCATTTT.